What follows is one T cell receptor beta chain and its context. This record belongs to a study of blood T cell repertoires in COVID-19. The assay was immunoSEQ multiplex PCR, and TCRdb's table has in-frame clones only and misses some. The repertoire has about 67,000 clones, 80% to 90% of them found once; the top ten carry around 5%. Deletions cut 5 bases from V and 4 bases from J, with 11 bases between. Germline-derived CDR1 and CDR2 are SGHAT and FQNNGV. The CDR3 covers 13 residues. This rearrangement joins TRBV11-2 to TRBJ1-1, with TRBD1 as a possible D gene (5 bases). The source is a man aged 50 to 59 with active COVID-19. Sequencing input: peripheral blood. CDR3 DNA sequence: TGTGCCAGCAGCCCGACAGCTTTCACTGAAGCTTTCTTT. Its protein product is CASSPTAFTEAFF.